The T cell receptor (beta chain) under discussion was sequenced for a study of blood T cell repertoires in COVID-19. Study-wide background: Sites in the United States, Italy and Spain provided acute and convalescent COVID-19 samples. T cells, B-cell-depleted T cells, or PBMCs supplied cDNA or gDNA.

In the original processing: Estimates of nucleated cell counts were drawn from the amplification of reference gene primers. Method: immunoSEQ multiplex PCR; TCRdb's copy keeps in-frame clones and lacks some. The D gene and trimming were derived from the DNA, and the V and J assignments and clone size from that table. The sample lists 98,000 or so clones, around 90% seen once, with less than 6.5% in the top ten. J gave up 0 bases and V 5 bases, and 13 bases lay outside the gene matches. The CDR3 runs to 19 residues. Germline V CDR1 and CDR2: WNHNN, SYGVQD (reference sequence). The TCR comes from a human donor in a cohort sampled during active COVID-19. The source material was peripheral blood. The chain is built from TRBV10-1 and TRBJ2-4, with 10 bases that match TRBD1. The CDR3 loop is CASSSGQGLLGLAKNIQYF. CDR3 bases: TGCGCCAGCAGTTCGGGACAGGGGTTGCTTGGGCTAGCCAAAAACATTCAGTACTTC.